These T cell receptor beta chains were read from a single sample in a study of graft-versus-host responses after intestinal transplantation. Generated by immunoSEQ multiplex PCR, the TCRdb table keeps only in-frame clones and is missing some. In the table there are approximately 20,000 clones, roughly 86% of which are singletons. The sample was bone marrow, taken roughly 130 days after transplant. The receptors were sampled from a human patient who received an intestinal transplant, so some T cells may come from the graft donor. CDR3s include the opening cysteine and the closing phenylalanine or tryptophan. D genes are given only for firm matches. Size values are once, few and many counts, or a class for expanded clones, and some rows have none.

j_call	clone_size	d_call	v_call	cdr3_nt	cdr3_aa
TRBJ1-1	NA	NA	TRBV11-2	TGTGCCAGCAGTTACGTAGAGTGGAACACTGAAGCTTTCTTT	CASSYVEWNTEAFF
TRBJ2-5	NA	NA	TRBV11-2	TGTGCCAGCAGCCCCGTCCAGGAGACCCAGTACTTC	CASSPVQETQYF
TRBJ2-5	once	NA	TRBV9	TGTGCCAGCAGCGTAGGGGGCAGGTGGGAAGAGACCCAGTACTTC	CASSVGGRWEETQYF
TRBJ2-1	NA	TRBD2	TRBV29-1	TGCAGCGGAACGAGACTAGCGGCTTACAATGAGCAGTTCTTC	CSGTRLAAYNEQFF
TRBJ1-1	NA	NA	TRBV6-5	TGTGCCAGCAGTTACGGGAGGGAGGACACTGAAGCTTTCTTT	CASSYGREDTEAFF
TRBJ1-2	few	NA	TRBV9	TGTGCCAGCAGCGTAGGGGGGGTTAACTATGGCTACACCTTC	CASSVGGVNYGYTF
TRBJ1-2	NA	NA	TRBV2	TGTGCCAGCAGTGAAGGGCAGGCCTATGACTACACCTTC	CASSEGQAYDYTF
TRBJ2-5	NA	TRBD2	TRBV10-3	TGTGCCATCAGTGAGGGACTAGCGGGAGAGACCCAGTACTTC	CAISEGLAGETQYF
TRBJ2-6	once	TRBD1	TRBV19	TGTGCCAGTAGTATCTTCCGGACAGGGGGCAGTGGGGCCAACGTCCTGACTTTC	CASSIFRTGGSGANVLTF
TRBJ1-2	NA	NA	TRBV6-5	TGTGCCAGCACCCGCGTAGGGGGTGGCTACACCTTC	CASTRVGGGYTF
TRBJ1-1	NA	NA	TRBV10-3	TGTGCCATCAGCGAAGAGGGAGGCACTGAAGCTTTCTTT	CAISEEGGTEAFF
TRBJ1-6	NA	TRBD1	TRBV6-4	TGTGCCAGCAGCTCCGGGACAGGGAATTCACCCCTCCACTTT	CASSSGTGNSPLHF
TRBJ1-5	NA	TRBD1	TRBV4-1	TGCGCCAGCAGCCAAGATGACAGGGGTATTCAGCCCCAGCATTTT	CASSQDDRGIQPQHF
TRBJ1-1	NA	TRBD1	TRBV6-1	TGTGCCAGCAGTGACTTAAATCGACAGGGAAAATACACTGAAGCTTTCTTT	CASSDLNRQGKYTEAFF
TRBJ2-1	NA	NA	TRBV11-3	TGTGCCAGCAGCACTCGGACATATCCGGAGCAGTTCTTC	CASSTRTYPEQFF
TRBJ1-4	NA	NA	TRBV6-6	TGTGCCAGCAGTTACTCGTCGGATTATGAAAAACTGTTTTTT	CASSYSSDYEKLFF
TRBJ1-2	NA	TRBD1	TRBV7-2	TGTGCCAGCAGCTTATTCAGGGGGGGGATTGGTAACTATGGCTACACCTTC	CASSLFRGGIGNYGYTF
TRBJ2-7	NA	TRBD2	TRBV27	TGTGCCAGCATGGGACTAGACTACGAGCAGTACTTC	CASMGLDYEQYF
TRBJ1-2	NA	NA	TRBV6-5	TGTGCCAGCAGTTACGGCCACGACTCTGGCTACACCTTC	CASSYGHDSGYTF
TRBJ2-2	few	TRBD1	TRBV6-4	TGTGCCAGCAGTGAAGGACAGGACACCGGGGAGCTGTTTTTT	CASSEGQDTGELFF
TRBJ1-2	NA	NA	TRBV6-5	TGTGCCAGCAGTTACGCTCAGGGTGGATATGGCTACACCTTC	CASSYAQGGYGYTF
TRBJ1-1	once	NA	TRBV11-2	TGTGCCAGCAGCTTAGTCTCCGGGAACACTGAAGCTTTCTTT	CASSLVSGNTEAFF
TRBJ2-2	NA	NA	TRBV7-9	TGTGCCAGCAGCTTAGCCTGGACTGGGGAACTGTTTTTT	CASSLAWTGELFF
TRBJ1-6	NA	NA	TRBV9	TGTGCCAGCAGCGACCCCCCCGAGGGGCTTCAATTTAATTCACCCCTCCACTTT	CASSDPPEGLQFNSPLHF
TRBJ2-4	NA	NA	TRBV6-5	TGTGCCAGCAAATTTTCACTAGCCAAAAACATTCAGTACTTC	CASKFSLAKNIQYF
TRBJ2-7	once	TRBD2	TRBV5-1	TGCGCCAGCAGCTTATCTAGCGGCTACGAGCAGTACTTC	CASSLSSGYEQYF
TRBJ2-1	NA	TRBD2	TRBV6-6	TGTGCCAGTGCAACTAGCGGAAACAATGAGCAGTTCTTC	CASATSGNNEQFF
TRBJ2-5	NA	NA	TRBV7-9	TGTGCCAGCAGCTTACTGGGGGGCCAAGAGACCCAGTACTTC	CASSLLGGQETQYF
TRBJ2-7	NA	NA	TRBV5-5	TGTGCCAGCAGCTTGGAGGATAGGGGCTACGAGCAGTACTTC	CASSLEDRGYEQYF
TRBJ1-4	NA	NA	TRBV4-1	TGCGCCAGCAGCCAAGACGGTGCTGCCCTGGATGAAAAACTGTTTTTT	CASSQDGAALDEKLFF
TRBJ2-3	NA	NA	TRBV21-1	TGTGCCAGCAGCCGGGGACTAGCGGGAGCGGTTAGCACAGATACGCAGTATTTT	CASSRGLAGAVSTDTQYF
TRBJ2-3	few	TRBD2	TRBV6-1	TGTGCCAGCGGTACGGGGGGGGGTGCAGATACGCAGTATTTT	CASGTGGGADTQYF
TRBJ2-2	NA	TRBD1	TRBV5-1	TGCGCCAGCGGACAGGAAGGGTACACCGGGGAGCTGTTTTTT	CASGQEGYTGELFF
TRBJ2-1	once	TRBD2	TRBV19	TGTGCCAGTAGGATGAAGGTAGCGGGAGGCGTTGAGCAGTTCTTC	CASRMKVAGGVEQFF
TRBJ1-2	NA	TRBD1	TRBV29-1	TGCAGCGCCCCGGGACAGGGGGCCATTGGCTACACCTTC	CSAPGQGAIGYTF
TRBJ1-3	NA	NA	TRBV15	TGTGCCACCAGCTCCCGAGGAAACACCATATATTTT	CATSSRGNTIYF
TRBJ2-2	NA	NA	TRBV27	TGTGCCAGCAGCCCCGGACAGTACACCGGGGAGCTGTTTTTT	CASSPGQYTGELFF
TRBJ2-4	medium-sized	NA	TRBV14	TGTGCCAGCAGCCCACTGAGCGGACTAGCCAAAAACATTCAGTACTTC	CASSPLSGLAKNIQYF
TRBJ2-7	NA	TRBD2	TRBV7-9	TGTGCCAGCAGCCCGACTAGCGGGAGGGCCTACGAGCAGTACTTC	CASSPTSGRAYEQYF
TRBJ2-1	NA	TRBD2	TRBV2	TGTGCCAGCAGCCCTACTTGGTGGGAGGGCGGGAATGAGCAGTTCTTC	CASSPTWWEGGNEQFF
TRBJ2-7	NA	TRBD1	TRBV19	TGTGCCAGTAGTATCGGGACAGGCGACTCCTACGAGCAGTACTTC	CASSIGTGDSYEQYF
TRBJ2-1	NA	NA	TRBV7-6	TGTGCCAGCAGTCGACTAAGTGAGCAGTTCTTC	CASSRLSEQFF
TRBJ1-5	NA	NA	TRBV27	TGTGCCAGCAGTCCCCGAGATGGGGGAGGGTGGGGCCTAAATCAGCCCCAGCATTTT	CASSPRDGGGWGLNQPQHF
TRBJ1-1	NA	NA	TRBV18	TGTGCCAGCTCCTCTCAGGGTACTGAAGCTTTCTTT	CASSSQGTEAFF
TRBJ1-6	NA	NA	TRBV27	TGTGCCAGCAGTCTCCTCTCCTATAATTCACCCCTCCACTTT	CASSLLSYNSPLHF
TRBJ2-7	NA	TRBD2	TRBV11-2	TGTGCCAGCAGCCCCCTTGGGGGGGAGAGAACGGAGCAGTACTTC	CASSPLGGERTEQYF
TRBJ2-7	NA	NA	TRBV9	TGTGCCAGCGGAGCGGGCGAGCAGTACTTC	CASGAGEQYF
TRBJ2-1	NA	TRBD2	TRBV7-8	TGTGCCAGCAGGGATACGGGACTAGAAGGCGATGAGCAGTTCTTC	CASRDTGLEGDEQFF
TRBJ2-1	NA	TRBD2	TRBV9	TGTGCCAGCAGCCCGGAGGTCCAAGCGGGATCCTACAATGAGCAGTTCTTC	CASSPEVQAGSYNEQFF
TRBJ1-5	NA	NA	TRBV30	TGTGCCTGGACCTCGGGAGTGGTGGGTCAGCCCCAGCATTTT	CAWTSGVVGQPQHF
TRBJ2-7	NA	NA	TRBV25-1	TGTGCCAGCAGTGAATATGGGGTTTCCTACGAGCAGTACTTC	CASSEYGVSYEQYF
TRBJ1-4	NA	NA	TRBV15	TGTGCCACCAGCTTGGCTAGGACAGTCAATGAAAAACTGTTTTTT	CATSLARTVNEKLFF
TRBJ2-5	NA	NA	TRBV23-1	TGCGCCAGCAGTCAAGGGGTAATGGAGACCCAGTACTTC	CASSQGVMETQYF
TRBJ2-7	NA	NA	TRBV27	TGTGCCGGCAGTTTAAGCAGCTCCTACGAGCAGTACTTC	CAGSLSSSYEQYF
TRBJ2-7	NA	NA	TRBV19	TGTGCCAGTAGTATGATGAACTGGGCCTACGAGCAGTACTTC	CASSMMNWAYEQYF
TRBJ1-4	NA	TRBD1	TRBV5-1	TGCGCCAGCAGCCCGACCGGGACAGCTAATGAAAAACTGTTTTTT	CASSPTGTANEKLFF
TRBJ2-6	few	TRBD2	TRBV6-4	TGTGCCAGCAGTGACTCGACTAGCGGGAGTGGGGCCAACGTCCTGACTTTC	CASSDSTSGSGANVLTF
TRBJ2-5	NA	NA	TRBV7-6	TGTGCCAGCTGCTTAATCGGGAGCGAAGAGACCCAGTACTTC	CASCLIGSEETQYF
TRBJ2-7	NA	TRBD1	TRBV27	TGTGCCAGCACCACGGGAACAGGGGGCTACGAGCAGTACTTC	CASTTGTGGYEQYF